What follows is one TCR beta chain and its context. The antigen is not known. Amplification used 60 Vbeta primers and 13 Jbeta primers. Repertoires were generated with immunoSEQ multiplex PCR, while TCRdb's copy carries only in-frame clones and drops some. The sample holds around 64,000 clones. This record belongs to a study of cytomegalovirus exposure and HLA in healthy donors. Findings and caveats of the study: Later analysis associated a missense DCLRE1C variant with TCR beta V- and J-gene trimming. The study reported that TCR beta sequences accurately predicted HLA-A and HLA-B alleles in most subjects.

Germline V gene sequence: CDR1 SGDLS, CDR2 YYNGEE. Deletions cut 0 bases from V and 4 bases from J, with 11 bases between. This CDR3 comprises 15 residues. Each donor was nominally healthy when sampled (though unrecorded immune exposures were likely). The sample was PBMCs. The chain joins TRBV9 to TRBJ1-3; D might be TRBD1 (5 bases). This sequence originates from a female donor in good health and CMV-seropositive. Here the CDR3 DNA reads TGTGCCAGCAGCGTAGCTCCTGGACAAGGAAACACCATATATTTT. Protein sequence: CASSVAPGQGNTIYF.